These 18 T cell receptor beta chains were all obtained from the same sample, sequenced in a study of T cell clonotyping in hematopoietic cell transplantation. Profiling relied on immunoSEQ multiplex PCR, and the TCRdb table lists in-frame clones only, not all of them. This sample has more than 25,000 clones; more than 60% occur once, and the top ten carry 6.8%. Time point in this sample: recipient sample about 28 days before transplant, after cytoreduction. The sample in question was peripheral blood mononuclear cells, obtained before stem cell transplant. The source of these receptors is a woman aged 25-40 years with chronic myeloid leukemia. Some clones in this sample may be carry-over from other donors' samples.

The chain has TRBV29-1 and TRBJ2-7; perhaps TRBD1 as D (5 bases). V was trimmed by 1 base and J by 6 bases, leaving 7 bases between them. This CDR3 has 11 residues. Germline V gives CDR1 SQVTM, CDR2 ANQGSEA. The CDR3, as DNA: TGCAGCGTTGAAGTGGGGCCCGAGCAGTACTTC. It specifies CSVEVGPEQYF.

The chain couples TRBV9 to TRBJ1-3; D unresolved. Germline V CDR1 and CDR2: SGDLS, YYNGEE. With 0 bases removed from V and 0 bases from J, the gap between germline ends came to 10 bases. This CDR3 has 16 residues. The CDR3 sequence is CASSVGHSNSGNTIYF. The CDR3 DNA reads TGTGCCAGCAGCGTAGGTCACAGTAACTCTGGAAACACCATATATTTT.

The genes are TRBV9 and TRBJ2-1, with D unclear. V was trimmed by 0 bases and J by 3 bases, leaving 10 bases between them. Germline loops: CDR1 SGDLS, CDR2 YYNGEE. This CDR3 is built from 15 residues. The CDR3 DNA sequence: TGTGCCAGCAGCGTAGGTGGCGGCGACTACAATGAGCAGTTCTTC. Amino acids: CASSVGGGDYNEQFF.

The rearrangement joins TRBV7-2 to TRBJ2-5, with TRBD1 matching over 7 bases. The length of the CDR3 is 15 residues. CDR1 SGHTA and CDR2 FQGNSA come from the germline V gene. The junction had 10 bases not matched to a gene; V was cut back by 5 bases and J by 4 bases. CDR3 nucleotide sequence: TGTGCCAGCAGCGATAGAAGGGGGCGGTTAGAGACCCAGTACTTC. It specifies CASSDRRGRLETQYF.

CDR3 coding DNA: TGTGCCAGCAGCCCCCAACTGGGAGGAGTCACCGGGGAGCTGTTTTTT. This codes for CASSPQLGGVTGELFF. The rearrangement uses TRBV7-9 and TRBJ2-2, with D possibly matching TRBD2 (6 bases). Germline V gene lookup returns CDR1 SEHNR and CDR2 FQNEAQ (reference sequence). This CDR3 region has 16 residues. V was shortened by 5 bases and J by 4 bases, with 17 bases between the two germline ends.

This clone was counted a single time. V is TRBV30 and J is TRBJ2-5; D possibly uses TRBD1 or TRBD2 (5 bases each). V was trimmed by 4 bases and J by 4 bases, leaving 10 bases between them. Germline V gene sequence: CDR1 GTSNPN, CDR2 SVGIG (reference sequence). The CDR3 is 12 residues long. The CDR3 loop is CAWTVGTETQYF. The CDR3 DNA reads as TGTGCCTGGACGGTAGGGACAGAGACCCAGTACTTC.

The gene calls are TRBV6-5 and TRBJ1-2, with 7 bases fitting TRBD1. V trimming: 6 bases; J trimming: 6 bases; junction bases outside the gene matches: 10. In germline, CDR1 is MNHEY, CDR2 SVGAGI. The CDR3 length is 14 residues. CDR3 loop: CASRNRGTKDGYTF. The CDR3 bases are TGTGCCAGCAGAAACAGGGGAACGAAGGATGGCTACACCTTC.

The chain combines TRBV12-5 with TRBJ2-7; possible D gene TRBD2, 7 bases. V lost 6 bases, J lost 0 bases, and 18 bases lay in between. The germline gives CDR1 LGHNT, CDR2 FRNRAP. CDR3 length equals 16 residues. For the CDR3, the DNA is TGTGCTAGTGGCGCCGCCCGGGGGGCCAGCTCCTACGAGCAGTACTTC. The encoded protein is CASGAARGASSYEQYF.

In this sample, this clone turned up once. V gene TRBV4-1 combines with J gene TRBJ1-2, with D possibly matching TRBD1 (5 bases). Germline-derived CDR1 and CDR2 are MGHRA and YSYEKL. V gave up 0 bases and J gave up 6 bases, with 11 bases separating them. The CDR3 contains 14 residues. CDR3 amino acids: CASSQEEGVNGYTF. Written as DNA, the CDR3 is TGCGCCAGCAGCCAAGAGGAAGGGGTGAATGGCTACACCTTC.

This chain connects TRBV29-1 to TRBJ1-2, with 11 bases fitting TRBD1. This CDR3 region has 16 residues. Per germline, CDR1 SQVTM and CDR2 ANQGSEA. Trimming at V came to 4 bases and at J to 0 bases, leaving 7 bases not matched to a gene. The CDR3 DNA follows: TGCAGCGTTGCCCCGGGACAGGGGGATTCTAACTATGGCTACACCTTC. Translated: CSVAPGQGDSNYGYTF.

This chain uses TRBV30 with TRBJ2-3; weak D call: TRBD2 (5 bases). Looked up from germline, CDR1 is GTSNPN and CDR2 is SVGIG (reference sequence). Trimming left V 1 base short and J 4 bases short, with 9 bases between. The CDR3 contains 13 residues. The CDR3 is CAWSAGVADTQYF. The CDR3 DNA follows: TGTGCCTGGAGTGCCGGGGTAGCAGATACGCAGTATTTT. Full variable domain (outside the CDR3, taken from reference TRBV30 and TRBJ2-3): SQTIHQWPATLVQPVGSPLSLECTVEGTSNPNLYWYRQAAGRGLQLLFYSVGIGQISSEVPQNLSASRPQDRQFILSSKKLLLSDSGFYLCAWSAGVADTQYFGPGTRLTVL.

The rearrangement joins TRBV2 to TRBJ1-2; possibly TRBD1 for D (6 bases). The V and J ends lost 3 bases and 8 bases respectively, with 16 bases between them. Per the germline V gene, CDR1 is SNHLY and CDR2 is FYNNEI. The CDR3 contains 14 residues. CDR3 DNA sequence: TGTGCCAGCAGTGATTTCTCCAGGGGCAGGGGCTACACCTTC. Its protein product is CASSDFSRGRGYTF.

This chain uses TRBV7-2 with TRBJ2-7, with D possibly TRBD1 on 5 matching bases. CDR1 SGHTA and CDR2 FQGNSA come from the germline V gene. The CDR3 is made up of 12 amino acids. V shed 1 base and J shed 10 bases, with 11 bases lying between them. The DNA of the CDR3 is TGTGCCAGCAGCTTAGATCACAGGCAACAGTACTTC. It encodes CASSLDHRQQYF.

J is TRBJ1-2 and V is TRBV29-1; 7 bases map to TRBD1. Unmatched junction bases numbered 9, after V lost 6 bases and J lost 2 bases. The germline V gene encodes CDR1 SQVTM and CDR2 ANQGSEA. This CDR3 has 14 residues. The CDR3, as DNA: TGCAGCGTACCGGGACAGACGAAAAACTATGGCTACACCTTC. It specifies CSVPGQTKNYGYTF. The whole variable domain, remainder taken from reference TRBV29-1 and TRBJ1-2, is SAVISQKPSRDICQRGTSLTIQCQVDSQVTMMFWYRQQPGQSLTLIATANQGSEATYESGFVIDKFPISRPNLTFSTLTVSNMSPEDSSIYLCSVPGQTKNYGYTFGSGTRLTVV.

The CDR3 nucleotides are TGTGCCAGCAGCTTGGAGCAGGGCCCCGGGAATGGCTACACCTTC. Protein product: CASSLEQGPGNGYTF. The chain recombines TRBV5-5 with TRBJ1-2; perhaps TRBD1 as D (5 bases). With 0 bases removed from V and 6 bases from J, the gap between germline ends came to 15 bases. The germline CDR1 and CDR2 sequences are SGHKS and YYEKEE (reference sequence). This CDR3 region has 15 residues.

V gene TRBV27 combines with J gene TRBJ1-6, with D unresolved. This CDR3 has 13 residues. V lost 0 bases to trimming and J lost 13 bases, with 10 bases between them. Germline assignment: CDR1 MNHEY and CDR2 SMNVEV (reference sequence). CDR3 amino acids: CASSLSMTPPLHF. In DNA, the CDR3 is TGTGCCAGCAGTTTATCGATGACTCCCCCCCTCCACTTT.

The chain joins TRBV29-1 to TRBJ2-3; the D gene could be TRBD1 or TRBD2 (5 bases each). V was cut by 5 bases and J by 2 bases, with 20 bases left in between. CDR1 is SQVTM and CDR2 is ANQGSEA in the germline V gene. The CDR3 loop spans 16 amino acids. The CDR3 region is CSVFLPGTLYTDTQYF. The CDR3 DNA reads as TGCAGCGTTTTTCTGCCCGGGACCCTTTACACAGATACGCAGTATTTT.

J is TRBJ2-1 and V is TRBV14; 7 nucleotides agree with TRBD1. Germline V lookup: CDR1 SGHDN, CDR2 FVKESK. This CDR3 contains 14 residues. Trimming cost V 4 bases and J 7 bases; bases outside gene matches: 7. The CDR3 bases are TGTGCCAGCAGCCGAACACAGGGGATTAATGAGCAGTTCTTC. As protein: CASSRTQGINEQFF.